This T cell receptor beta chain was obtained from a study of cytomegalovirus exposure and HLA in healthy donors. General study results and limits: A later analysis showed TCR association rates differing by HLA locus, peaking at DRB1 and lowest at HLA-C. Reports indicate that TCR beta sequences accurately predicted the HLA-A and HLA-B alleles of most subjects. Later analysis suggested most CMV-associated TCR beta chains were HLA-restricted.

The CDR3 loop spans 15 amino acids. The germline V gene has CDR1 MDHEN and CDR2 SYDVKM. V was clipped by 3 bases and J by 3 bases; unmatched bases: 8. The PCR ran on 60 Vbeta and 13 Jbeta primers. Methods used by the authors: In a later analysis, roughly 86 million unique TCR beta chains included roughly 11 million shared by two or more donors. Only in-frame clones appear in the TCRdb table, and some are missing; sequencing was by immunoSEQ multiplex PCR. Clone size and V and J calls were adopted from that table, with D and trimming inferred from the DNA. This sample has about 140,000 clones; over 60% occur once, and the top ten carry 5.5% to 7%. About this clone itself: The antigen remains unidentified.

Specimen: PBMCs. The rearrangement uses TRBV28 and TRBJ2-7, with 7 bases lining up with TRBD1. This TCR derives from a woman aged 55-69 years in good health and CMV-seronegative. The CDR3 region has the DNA TGTGCCAGCAGTTTTTTGAGGGGACAGTTCTACGAGCAGTACTTC. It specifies CASSFLRGQFYEQYF.